Sequencing of this TCR beta chain was carried out in a study of blood T cell repertoires in COVID-19. Whole-study context: There were acute and convalescent COVID-19 samples, and they came from the United States, Italy and Spain. Sources were T cells, B-cell-depleted T cells, or PBMCs; the material itself was cDNA or gDNA.

The junction had 5 bases not matched to a gene; V was cut back by 0 bases and J by 1 base. Looked up from germline, CDR1 is SGHRS and CDR2 is YFSETQ. The CDR3 has 16 amino acids. Methods used by the authors: The authors estimated nucleated cell counts from reference gene primer amplification. TCRdb's copy holds only in-frame clones and misses some; the assay was immunoSEQ multiplex PCR. V and J calls and clone size come straight from that table; D and trimming were deduced from the DNA. The table shows 150,000 or so clones, with approximately 82% occurring only once. Sequencing input: peripheral blood. This receptor was taken from a human donor in a cohort sampled during active COVID-19. This chain joins TRBV5-1 and TRBJ2-3; the match to TRBD2 covers 7 bases. CDR3 protein: CASSLDPGGGTDTQYF. The DNA for the CDR3 is TGCGCCAGCAGCTTGGACCCGGGGGGAGGCACAGATACGCAGTATTTT.